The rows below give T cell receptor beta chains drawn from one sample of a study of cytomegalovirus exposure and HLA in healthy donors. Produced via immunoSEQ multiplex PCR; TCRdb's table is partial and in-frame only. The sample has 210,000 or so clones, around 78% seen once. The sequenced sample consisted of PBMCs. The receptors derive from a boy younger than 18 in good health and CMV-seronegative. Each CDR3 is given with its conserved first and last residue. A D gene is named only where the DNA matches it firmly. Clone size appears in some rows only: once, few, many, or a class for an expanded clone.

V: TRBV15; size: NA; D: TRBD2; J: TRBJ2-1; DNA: TGTGCCACCAGCAGAGGCCTAGCGGGGGACTTCAGGGAGCAGTTCTTC; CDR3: CATSRGLAGDFREQFF
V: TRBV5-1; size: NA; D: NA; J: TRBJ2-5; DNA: TGCGCCAGCAGCCGGTCCTTTCAAGAGACCCAGTACTTC; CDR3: CASSRSFQETQYF
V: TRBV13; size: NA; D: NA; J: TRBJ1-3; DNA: TGTGCCAGCAGCTTATCAGGAAACACCATATATTTT; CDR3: CASSLSGNTIYF
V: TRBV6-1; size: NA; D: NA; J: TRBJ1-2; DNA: TGTGCCACCTCACCACAGGGATCGAAATATGGCTACACCTTT; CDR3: CATSPQGSKYGYTF
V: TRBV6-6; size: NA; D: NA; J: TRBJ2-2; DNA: TGTGCCAGCAGTATAACAGGCACCGGGGAGCTGTTTTTT; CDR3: CASSITGTGELFF
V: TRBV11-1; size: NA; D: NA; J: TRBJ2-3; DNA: TGTGCCAGCAGCTTAGAGCGCGAAGATACGCAGTATTTT; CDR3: CASSLEREDTQYF
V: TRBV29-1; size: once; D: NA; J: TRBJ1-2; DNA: TGCAGCGTTGAGGGGGGGTCCTCTAACTATGGCTACACCTTC; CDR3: CSVEGGSSNYGYTF
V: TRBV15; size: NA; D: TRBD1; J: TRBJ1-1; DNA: TGTGCCACCAGCGGTCAGGGGGACATAGTCACTGAAGCTTTCTTT; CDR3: CATSGQGDIVTEAFF
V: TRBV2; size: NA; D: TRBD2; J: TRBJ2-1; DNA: TGTGCCAGCAGGGGACTAGCGGGAAGACTCGGTGAGCAGTTCTTC; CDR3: CASRGLAGRLGEQFF
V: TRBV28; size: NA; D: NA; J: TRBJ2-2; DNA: TGTGCCAGCAGTTTCAGGGTCGGGGAGCTGTTTTTT; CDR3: CASSFRVGELFF
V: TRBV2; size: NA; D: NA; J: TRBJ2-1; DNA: TGTGCCAGCAGTGACCCGCCGGAGAACAATGAGCAGTTCTTC; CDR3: CASSDPPENNEQFF
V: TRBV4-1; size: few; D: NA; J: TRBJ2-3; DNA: TGCGCCAGCAGCCAAGGAGGGCTAGTCCCAGATACGCAGTATTTT; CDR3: CASSQGGLVPDTQYF
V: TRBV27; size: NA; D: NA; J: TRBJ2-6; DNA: TGTGCCAGCAGTTTTCCCCCGGTAGGGGCCAACGTCCTGACTTTC; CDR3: CASSFPPVGANVLTF
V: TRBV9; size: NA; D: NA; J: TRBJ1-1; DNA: TGTGCCAGCAGCGTAGCTGGGGGCAACCCGAACACTGAAGCTTTCTTT; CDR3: CASSVAGGNPNTEAFF
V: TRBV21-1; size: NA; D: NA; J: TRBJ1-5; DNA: TGTGCCAGCAGCAAAGGGGGCTCTCAGCCCCAGCATTTT; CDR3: CASSKGGSQPQHF
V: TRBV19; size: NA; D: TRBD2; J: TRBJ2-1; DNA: TGTGCCAGTAGTACGGACCTAGCGGGAGGTTTCAATGAGCAGTTCTTC; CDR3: CASSTDLAGGFNEQFF
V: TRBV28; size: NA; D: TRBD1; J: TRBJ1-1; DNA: TGTGCCAGCAGTGTAACAGGGGCGAACACTGAAGCTTTCTTT; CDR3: CASSVTGANTEAFF
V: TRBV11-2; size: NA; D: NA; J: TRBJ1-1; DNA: TGTGCCAGCAGCTTACCGGGACTCACTGAAGCTTTCTTT; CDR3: CASSLPGLTEAFF
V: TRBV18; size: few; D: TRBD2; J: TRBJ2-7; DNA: TGTGCCAGCTCACCACGCCTAGCGGGAGGCGAAAGGTACGAGCAGTACTTC; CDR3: CASSPRLAGGERYEQYF
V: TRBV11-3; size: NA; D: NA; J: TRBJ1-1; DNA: TGTGCCAGCAGCCACGTCCGGGGTAACGGTGAAGCTTTCTTT; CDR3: CASSHVRGNGEAFF
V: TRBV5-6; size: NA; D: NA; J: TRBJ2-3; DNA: TGTGCCAGCACCCAGGGAGGGGGGCCGGGAGATACGCAGTATTTT; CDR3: CASTQGGGPGDTQYF
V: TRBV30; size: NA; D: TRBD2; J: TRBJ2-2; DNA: TGTGCCTGGAGTCCGGGCGGGAGCACCGGGGAGCTGTTTTTT; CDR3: CAWSPGGSTGELFF
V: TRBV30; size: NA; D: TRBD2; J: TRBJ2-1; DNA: TGTGCCTGGAGTGGGCTAGCGGGACATACTGTGTCCTACAATGAGCAGTTCTTC; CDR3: CAWSGLAGHTVSYNEQFF
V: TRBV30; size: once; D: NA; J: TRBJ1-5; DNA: TGTGCCTGGAGTGTACGGACAGATCAGCCCCAGCATTTT; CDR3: CAWSVRTDQPQHF
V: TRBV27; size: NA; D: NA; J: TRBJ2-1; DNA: TGTGCCAGCAGTTTATTAGGACCCATAAGGAGGGAGCAGTTCTTC; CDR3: CASSLLGPIRREQFF
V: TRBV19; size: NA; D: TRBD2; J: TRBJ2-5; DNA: TGTGCCAGTAGTATGCTAGCGGGGGGGCCGCATTTCCAAGAGACCCAGTACTTC; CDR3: CASSMLAGGPHFQETQYF
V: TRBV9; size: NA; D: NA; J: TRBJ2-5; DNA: TGTGCCAGCAGCGTAGTCCCCCAAAGTACAGGAAAAGAGACCCAGTACTTC; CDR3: CASSVVPQSTGKETQYF
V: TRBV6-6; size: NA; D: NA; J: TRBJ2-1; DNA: TGTGCCAGCAGTTACTCCACCGGCAATGAGCAGTTCTTC; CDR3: CASSYSTGNEQFF
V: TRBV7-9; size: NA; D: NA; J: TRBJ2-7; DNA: TGTGCCAGCAGCTCTACGGGGTACGAGCAGTACTTC; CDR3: CASSSTGYEQYF
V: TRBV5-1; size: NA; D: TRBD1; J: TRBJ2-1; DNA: TGCGCCAGCAGCCTGGGGGGACAGGTCACGAATGAGCAGTTCTTC; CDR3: CASSLGGQVTNEQFF
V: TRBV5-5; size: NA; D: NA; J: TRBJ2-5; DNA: TGTGCCAGCAGCTTGCTACAGGGAGCCCAAGAGACCCAGTACTTC; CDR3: CASSLLQGAQETQYF
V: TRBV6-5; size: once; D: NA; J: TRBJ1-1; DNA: TGTGCCAGCAGCAAGGGGCCAGGGAAAACTGAAGCTTTCTTT; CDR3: CASSKGPGKTEAFF
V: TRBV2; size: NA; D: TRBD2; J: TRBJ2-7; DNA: TGTGCCAGCGGAAGGACTAGTTCCCACGAGCAGTACTTC; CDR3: CASGRTSSHEQYF
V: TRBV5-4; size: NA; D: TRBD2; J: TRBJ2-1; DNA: TGTGCCAGCAGCTCGCTCGGACTAGCGGGGGTTCACAATGAGCAGTTCTTC; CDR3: CASSSLGLAGVHNEQFF
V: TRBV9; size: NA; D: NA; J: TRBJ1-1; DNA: TGTGCCAGCAGCGTAGGAAGCAGGGCAGTTGGTGGCACTGAAGCTTTCTTT; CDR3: CASSVGSRAVGGTEAFF
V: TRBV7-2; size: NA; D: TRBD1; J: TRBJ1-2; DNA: TGTGCCAGCAGCTTAGCAGACAGGGGGCCCGGCTACACCTTC; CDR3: CASSLADRGPGYTF
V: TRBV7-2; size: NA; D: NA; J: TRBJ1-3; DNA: TGTGCCAGCAGCACATACTCTGGAAACACCATATATTTT; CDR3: CASSTYSGNTIYF
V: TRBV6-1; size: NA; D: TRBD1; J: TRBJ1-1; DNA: TGTGCCAGCAGCATGACAGGGCCGGGCACTGAAGCTTTCTTT; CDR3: CASSMTGPGTEAFF
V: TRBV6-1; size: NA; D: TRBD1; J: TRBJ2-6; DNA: TGTGCCAGCAGTGGACGGACAGGGGTTTTCTCTGGGGCCAACGTCCTGACTTTC; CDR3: CASSGRTGVFSGANVLTF
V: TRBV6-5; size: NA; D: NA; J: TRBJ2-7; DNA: TGTGCCAGCAGTTACTCGTTTGAGGATAGGAAGCAGCAGTACTTC; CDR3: CASSYSFEDRKQQYF
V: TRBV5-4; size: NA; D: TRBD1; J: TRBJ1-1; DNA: TGTGCCAGCACCTGGGACAGGGGGAACACTGAAGCTTTCTTT; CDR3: CASTWDRGNTEAFF
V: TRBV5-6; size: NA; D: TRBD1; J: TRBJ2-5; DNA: TGTGCCAGCAGCGGGTATAAGACAGGGGGCTTATTAGGGGGAGAGACCCAGTACTTC; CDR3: CASSGYKTGGLLGGETQYF
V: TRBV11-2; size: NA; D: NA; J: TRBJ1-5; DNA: TGTGCCAGCAGCTTCTTGGCAGATCAGCCCCAGCATTTT; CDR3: CASSFLADQPQHF
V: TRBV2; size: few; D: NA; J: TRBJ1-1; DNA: TGTGCCAGCAGTGACAACAGGCTAGGTAGTCCGATTGGTGTGAACACTGAAGCTTTCTTT; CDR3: CASSDNRLGSPIGVNTEAFF
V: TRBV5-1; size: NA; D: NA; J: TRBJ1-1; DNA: TGCGCCAGCAGCTTGATAGGTGGACGGGATGAAGCTTTCTTT; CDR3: CASSLIGGRDEAFF
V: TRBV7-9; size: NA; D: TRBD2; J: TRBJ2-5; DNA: TGTGCCAGCAGCTCCGGGGGGGCCTGGGAGACCCAGTACTTC; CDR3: CASSSGGAWETQYF
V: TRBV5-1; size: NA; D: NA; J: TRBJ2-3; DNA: TGCGCCAGCAGCTTGGATCCGTCGGATACGCAGTATTTT; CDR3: CASSLDPSDTQYF
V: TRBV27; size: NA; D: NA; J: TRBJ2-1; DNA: TGTGCCAGCAGTTACGGGACTCTTCGAGAGCAGTTCTTC; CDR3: CASSYGTLREQFF
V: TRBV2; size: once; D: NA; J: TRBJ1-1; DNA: TGTGCCAGCAGTGAAGCGGGGGGGCCAGCTTTCTTT; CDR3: CASSEAGGPAFF
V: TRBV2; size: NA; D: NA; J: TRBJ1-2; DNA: TGTGCCAGCAGTGAAGCGGGTTCGACAGGCCTTTTAACTAATGGCTACACCTTC; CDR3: CASSEAGSTGLLTNGYTF
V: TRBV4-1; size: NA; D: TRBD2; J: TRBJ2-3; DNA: TGCGCCAGCACCTTAAGGAAGTCGCGGGGGGACACAGATACGCAGTATTTT; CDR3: CASTLRKSRGDTDTQYF